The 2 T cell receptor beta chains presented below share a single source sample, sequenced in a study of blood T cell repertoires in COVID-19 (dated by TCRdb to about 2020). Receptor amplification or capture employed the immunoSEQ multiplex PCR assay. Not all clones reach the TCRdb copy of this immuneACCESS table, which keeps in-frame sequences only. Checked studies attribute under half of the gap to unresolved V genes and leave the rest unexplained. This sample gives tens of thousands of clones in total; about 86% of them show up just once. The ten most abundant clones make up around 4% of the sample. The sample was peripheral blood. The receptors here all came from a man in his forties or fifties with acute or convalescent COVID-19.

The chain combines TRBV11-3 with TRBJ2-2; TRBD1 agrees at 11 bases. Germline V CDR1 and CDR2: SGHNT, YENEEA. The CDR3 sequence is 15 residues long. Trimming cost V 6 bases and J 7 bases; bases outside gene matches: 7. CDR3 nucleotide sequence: TGTGCCAGCAGATCAGGACAGGGGGCCAGCGGGGAGCTGTTTTTT. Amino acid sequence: CASRSGQGASGELFF.

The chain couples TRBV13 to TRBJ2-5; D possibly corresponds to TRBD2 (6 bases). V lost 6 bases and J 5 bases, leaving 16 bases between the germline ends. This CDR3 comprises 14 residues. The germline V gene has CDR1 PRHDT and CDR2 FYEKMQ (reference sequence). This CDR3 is CASSFRGGGETQYF. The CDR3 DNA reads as TGTGCCAGCAGTTTTCGAGGCGGAGGGGAGACCCAGTACTTC.